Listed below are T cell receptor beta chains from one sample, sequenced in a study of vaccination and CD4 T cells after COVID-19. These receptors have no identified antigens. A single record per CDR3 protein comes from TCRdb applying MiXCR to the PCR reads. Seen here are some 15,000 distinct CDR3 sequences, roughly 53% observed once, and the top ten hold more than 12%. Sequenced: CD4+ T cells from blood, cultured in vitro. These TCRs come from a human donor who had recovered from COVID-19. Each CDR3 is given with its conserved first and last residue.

CDR3 protein: CASSLRDRSNQPQHF; V gene: TRBV7-8
CDR3 protein: CASSLGTAVGGYTF; V gene: TRBV7-2
CDR3 protein: CASSYSRRNEQFF; V gene: TRBV6-2/TRBV6-3
CDR3 protein: CSVEGLGGDEQFF; V gene: TRBV29-1
CDR3 protein: CSGGNQETQYF; V gene: TRBV20-1
CDR3 protein: CASSVASGSNYEQYF; V gene: TRBV9
CDR3 protein: CASRDRVTYEQYF; V gene: TRBV2
CDR3 protein: CSASRNNNYGYTF; V gene: TRBV20-1
CDR3 protein: CSARDRTRNSPLHF; V gene: TRBV20-1
CDR3 protein: CASSLSGNQPQHF; V gene: TRBV7-2
CDR3 protein: CASSSYRGGYTF; V gene: TRBV11-2
CDR3 protein: CASSRGGYGYTF; V gene: TRBV6-1
CDR3 protein: CASSYGTSGYEQYF; V gene: TRBV6-2/TRBV6-3
CDR3 protein: CASSTPSALGTFF; V gene: TRBV19
CDR3 protein: CSARTGGTSNQPQHF; V gene: TRBV20-1
CDR3 protein: CASSLVRDMPQHF; V gene: TRBV11-2
CDR3 protein: CAISKGQADSYEQYF; V gene: TRBV10-3
CDR3 protein: CASSLMTSQETQYF; V gene: TRBV12-3/TRBV12-4
CDR3 protein: CASSFRLAGKETQYF; V gene: TRBV7-2
CDR3 protein: CASSPWTGDTGELFF; V gene: TRBV7-2
CDR3 protein: CSVVEGSQETQYF; V gene: TRBV29-1
CDR3 protein: CASSPQGQSSYEQYF; V gene: TRBV5-6
CDR3 protein: CSARDLSGPRADTQYF; V gene: TRBV20-1
CDR3 protein: CSASARGQIHRGYTF; V gene: TRBV20-1
CDR3 protein: CSAAGQGPRWGETQYF; V gene: TRBV20-1
CDR3 protein: CATEDQLSTDTQYF; V gene: TRBV24-1
CDR3 protein: CASSLQRGGPETQYF; V gene: TRBV7-6
CDR3 protein: CSAPASGGSYEQYF; V gene: TRBV20-1
CDR3 protein: CASSLALSDSTDTQYF; V gene: TRBV5-1
CDR3 protein: CASSQATTSSYNEQFF; V gene: TRBV4-3
CDR3 protein: CASSDPRASSRERSEAFF; V gene: TRBV10-2
CDR3 protein: CATSDSRKVQGNQPQHF; V gene: TRBV24-1
CDR3 protein: CASSSGTGGTGELFF; V gene: TRBV6-5
CDR3 protein: CASSLNPGLSYEQYF; V gene: TRBV7-2
CDR3 protein: CASSKDMGRTGELFF; V gene: TRBV2
CDR3 protein: CASRGLASPYEQYF; V gene: TRBV27
CDR3 protein: CATSRDHGGIIAKNIQYF; V gene: TRBV15
CDR3 protein: CASSLPTGTGPHTEAFF; V gene: TRBV5-1
CDR3 protein: CASSLITGGIGETQYF; V gene: TRBV7-9
CDR3 protein: CASSLLNSGRGNYGYTF; V gene: TRBV7-2
CDR3 protein: CASRETGVGQPQHF; V gene: TRBV6-1
CDR3 protein: CASSSQTGAETQYF; V gene: TRBV7-8
CDR3 protein: CASSRLAGSTYEQYF; V gene: TRBV7-9
CDR3 protein: CASSPLAGEGETQYF; V gene: TRBV18
CDR3 protein: CSPTEGLSEQYF; V gene: TRBV20-1
CDR3 protein: CAWSARETQYF; V gene: TRBV30
CDR3 protein: CASSLRQGGLTDTQYF; V gene: TRBV5-4
CDR3 protein: CASSKTGGNEQFF; V gene: TRBV6-4
CDR3 protein: CASSEPLGQGVYEQYF; V gene: TRBV25-1
CDR3 protein: CASSKSLGTSGIFTDTQYF; V gene: TRBV21-1
CDR3 protein: CSARDPRGLQETQYF; V gene: TRBV20-1
CDR3 protein: CASRVRANTGELFF; V gene: TRBV2
CDR3 protein: CAGTEGGDGYTF; V gene: TRBV28
CDR3 protein: CASTEQGAGSDTQYF; V gene: TRBV6-1
CDR3 protein: CSVGTGTGFETQHF; V gene: TRBV29-1
CDR3 protein: CASSGWRQVSNGYTF; V gene: TRBV6-1
CDR3 protein: CASGASGVSYNEQFF; V gene: TRBV6-1